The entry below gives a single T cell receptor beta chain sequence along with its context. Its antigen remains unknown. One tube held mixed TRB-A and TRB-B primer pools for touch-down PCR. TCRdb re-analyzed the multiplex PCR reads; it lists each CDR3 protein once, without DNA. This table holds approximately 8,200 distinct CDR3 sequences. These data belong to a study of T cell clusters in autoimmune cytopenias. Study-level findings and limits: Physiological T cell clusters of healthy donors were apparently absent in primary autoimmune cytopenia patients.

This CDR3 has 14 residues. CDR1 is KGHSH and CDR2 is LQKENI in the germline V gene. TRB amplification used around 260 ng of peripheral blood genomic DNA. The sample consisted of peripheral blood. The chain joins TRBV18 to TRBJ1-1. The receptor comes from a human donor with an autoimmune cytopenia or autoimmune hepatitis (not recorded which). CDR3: CASSPPSVATEAFF.